The 32 T cell receptor beta chains below were found in one sample sequenced in a study of breast tumors, draining lymph nodes, adjacent tissues. TCRdb ran MiXCR on the multiplex PCR reads and lists one entry per CDR3 protein. This sample has about 52,000 distinct CDR3 sequences; under 50% occur once, and the top ten carry approximately 10%. Specimen: breast tumor tissue. These receptors all come from a female donor with breast cancer. Some clones in this sample may be carry-over from other donors' samples.

J is TRBJ1-5 and V is TRBV20-1, with 10 nucleotides matching TRBD1. With V trimmed by 3 bases and J by 14 bases, 7 bases remained unmatched. Germline V gives CDR1 DFQATT, CDR2 SNEGSKA (reference sequence). CDR3 length: 12 amino acids. CDR3 sequence reads: CSASRDRGYEHF. The CDR3 nucleotides read TGCAGTGCTAGCCGGGACAGGGGCTACGAGCATTTT.

The chain joins TRBV5-5 to TRBJ2-2, with D maybe TRBD2 (5 bases). This CDR3 contains 15 residues. Trimming pared 7 bases from V and 2 bases from J, leaving 15 bases between. The germline CDR1 and CDR2 sequences are SGHKS and YYEKEE (reference sequence). The CDR3 region has the DNA TGTGCCAGCCGACTGCAGAGGGTTAACACCGGGGAGCTGTTTTTT. Its translation: CASRLQRVNTGELFF. The full variable domain, in which reference TRBV5-5 and TRBJ2-2 provide the parts outside the CDR3, is DAGVTQSPTHLIKTRGQQVTLRCSPISGHKSVSWYQQVLGQGPQFIFQYYEKEERGRGNFPDRFSARQFPNYSSELNVNALLLGDSALYLCASRLQRVNTGELFFGEGSRLTVL.

This clonotype was recorded many times. The chain couples TRBV6-4 to TRBJ2-1, with 9 bases fitting TRBD2. This CDR3 contains 15 residues. V lost 1 base, J lost 9 bases, and 7 bases stayed unmatched. Germline loops: CDR1 MRHNA, CDR2 SNTAGT. The CDR3 bases are TGTGCCAGCAGTGACTTAGCGGGAGTCGCTGGTGAGCAGTTCTTC. Translating it yields CASSDLAGVAGEQFF.

The chain couples TRBV29-1 to TRBJ2-7, with D unresolved. Trimming pared 8 bases from V and 0 bases from J, leaving 11 bases between. This CDR3 contains 12 residues. CDR1 and CDR2 (germline): SQVTM, ANQGSEA. The DNA for the CDR3 is TGCAGCAGTCAAGGCCTCTCCTACGAGCAGTACTTC. It codes for CSSQGLSYEQYF.

Regarding this clonotype: Since no conserved phenylalanine or tryptophan closes the CDR3, a read error is the likely cause. The chain links TRBV5-1 to TRBJ1-1; D is ambiguous. The germline CDR1 and CDR2 sequences are SGHRS and YFSETQ. This CDR3 comprises 13 residues. With 0 bases removed from V and 3 bases from J, the gap between germline ends came to 6 bases. CDR3 in DNA: TGCGCCAGCAGCTTGGCCCGGGACACTGAAGCTTTCCTT. As protein: CASSLARDTEAFL.

The CDR3 nucleotides are TGTGCCAGCAGTCGACAGGGGACTGGTGGCTACACCTTC. Its translation: CASSRQGTGGYTF. The chain uses TRBV7-2 and TRBJ1-2; TRBD1 matches at 8 bases. CDR1 is SGHTA and CDR2 is FQGNSA in the germline V gene. V was pared by 6 bases and J by 7 bases, with 7 bases of the junction left unmatched. This CDR3 is built from 13 residues. The variable domain in full, completed from reference TRBV7-2 and TRBJ1-2, reads GAGVSQSPSNKVTEKGKDVELRCDPISGHTALYWYRQSLGQGLEFLIYFQGNSAPDKSGLPSDRFSAERTGGSVSTLTIQRTQQEDSAVYLCASSRQGTGGYTFGSGTRLTVV.

This clonotype was observed many times. A much more abundant neighbour one base away suggests this may be a read error. The chain links TRBV20-1 to TRBJ2-2; tentative D call: TRBD2 (6 bases). Between the trimmed V and J ends, which lost 0 bases and 4 bases, there was a span of 15 bases. The CDR3 loop spans 16 amino acids. Looked up from germline, CDR1 is DFQATT and CDR2 is SNEGSKA (reference sequence). The CDR3 nucleotides read TGCAGTGCTAGAGATCACGGGGGAGCGACCACCGGGGAGCTGTTTTTT. It is translated as CSARDHGGATTGELFF.

The chain links TRBV2 to TRBJ2-2; D unresolved. Trimming took off 2 bases at V and 2 bases at J, with 3 bases between the two ends. Germline CDR1 and CDR2: SNHLY and FYNNEI. This CDR3 region has 13 residues. The CDR3 protein is CASSEHNTGELFF. The CDR3 nucleotides read TGTGCCAGCAGTGAACACAACACCGGGGAGCTGTTTTTT.

The table lists this clonotype with many counts. The chain couples TRBV20-1 to TRBJ2-1; 13 positions match TRBD2. V lost 4 bases to trimming and J lost 6 bases; unmatched junction nucleotides: 3. CDR3 size: 14 residues. CDR1 is DFQATT, CDR2 SNEGSKA, per germline (reference sequence). In nucleotides, the CDR3 is TGCAGTGCTAAGGGACTAGCGGGGACCAATGAGCAGTTCTTC. It codes for CSAKGLAGTNEQFF.

The chain links TRBV12-3 or TRBV12-4 to TRBJ2-1; 13 bases map to TRBD2. V shed 4 bases, J shed 10 bases, and the junction held 1 base outside the gene matches. This CDR3 comprises 13 residues. CDR3 bases: TGTGCCAGCAGTTCGGGACTAGCGGGGGAGCAGTTCTTC. Encoded protein: CASSSGLAGEQFF.

The chain employs TRBV20-1 and TRBJ2-7, with D possibly matching TRBD2 (6 bases). Germline CDR1 and CDR2: DFQATT and SNEGSKA (reference sequence). With 0 bases removed from V and 3 bases from J, the gap between germline ends came to 15 bases. The CDR3 has 15 amino acids. The DNA of the CDR3 is TGCAGTGCTAGAGATCCGGGGGACGGATACTACGAGCAGTACTTC. Its protein product is CSARDPGDGYYEQYF.

This clonotype was observed at least ten times. This chain uses TRBV6-2 or TRBV6-3 with TRBJ1-5, with D uncertain. V was cut by 5 bases and J by 1 base, with 12 bases left in between. This CDR3 is built from 15 residues. Germline values: CDR1 MNHEY, CDR2 SVGEGT. CDR3 protein: CASSVHWVSNQPQHF. The CDR3 nucleotides are TGTGCCAGCAGTGTCCATTGGGTGAGCAATCAGCCCCAGCATTTT.

The chain combines TRBV29-1 with TRBJ1-5, with TRBD1 matching 7 bases. The CDR3 covers 14 residues. V shed 7 bases, J shed 4 bases, and the junction held 10 bases outside the gene matches. Germline V gives CDR1 SQVTM, CDR2 ANQGSEA. CDR3 sequence reads: CSATATGENQPQHF. The CDR3, as DNA: TGCAGCGCCACTGCAACAGGGGAAAATCAGCCCCAGCATTTT.

This clonotype was seen many times. The V call is TRBV29-1, the J call TRBJ1-5; weak D call: TRBD1 (5 bases). The V and J ends lost 6 bases and 7 bases respectively, with 19 bases between them. Germline V gene data show CDR1 as SQVTM and CDR2 as ANQGSEA. There are 14 residues in the CDR3. The CDR3 nucleotides read TGCAGCGTGGCCCCGGGAAGGGGAGACCAGCCCCAGCATTTT. Encoded protein: CSVAPGRGDQPQHF.

The chain recombines TRBV7-3 with TRBJ2-5; tentative D call: TRBD2 (6 bases). V gave up 6 bases and J gave up 5 bases, with 16 bases separating them. The CDR3 has 14 residues. The germline V gene encodes CDR1 SGHTA and CDR2 FQGTGA. Here the CDR3 DNA reads TGTGCCAGCAGTACCCGGGACTCTTGGGAGACCCAGTACTTC. Translation gives CASSTRDSWETQYF.

This clonotype was recorded at least ten times. The V and J genes are TRBV20-1 and TRBJ1-5, with a possible D match to TRBD1 (5 bases). Germline values: CDR1 DFQATT, CDR2 SNEGSKA (reference sequence). The V and J ends lost 1 base and 7 bases respectively, with 17 bases between them. The CDR3 consists of 15 residues. The chain's CDR3 is CSARVGGGGPQPQHF. Written as DNA, the CDR3 is TGCAGTGCTAGAGTGGGCGGGGGTGGTCCCCAGCCCCAGCATTTT.

This clonotype was seen at least ten times. An end of the junction differs from the germline gene, which may be a read error. The V gene is TRBV19, the J gene TRBJ2-1; D is possibly TRBD2 (5 bases). The CDR3 is 14 residues long. From germline, CDR1 is LNHDA and CDR2 SQIVND (reference sequence). The DNA of the CDR3 is TGTGCCGGTAGTATCGAGCGGTCTAAACCGAAGCAGTTCTTC. Amino acid sequence: CAGSIERSKPKQFF.

The V and J genes are TRBV20-1 and TRBJ2-3, with 16 nucleotides matching TRBD2. With V trimmed by 5 bases and J by 5 bases, 16 bases remained unmatched. The CDR3 is 19 residues long. The germline V gene encodes CDR1 DFQATT and CDR2 SNEGSKA (reference sequence). Here the CDR3 DNA reads TGCAGTGCTGCCGAACCGGGACTAGCGGGAGGGGTATCTGGAGATACGCAGTATTTT. It translates to CSAAEPGLAGGVSGDTQYF.

A remark on this clonotype: At one boundary the junction diverges from the germline segment, which might be a read error. The rearrangement links TRBV5-1 to TRBJ2-7, with D perhaps TRBD1 (5 bases). CDR1 and CDR2 from the germline V gene are SGHRS and YFSETQ. The CDR3 loop spans 15 amino acids. Written as DNA, the CDR3 is TGCGCCAGCAGTTTCGCGACAGTGTTTTACTACGGGCAGTACTTC. This gives the protein CASSFATVFYYGQYF.

The chain joins TRBV29-1 to TRBJ2-1, with 7 bases fitting TRBD2. Trimming cost V 3 bases and J 3 bases; bases outside gene matches: 5. In germline, CDR1 is SQVTM, CDR2 ANQGSEA. This CDR3 contains 14 residues. The CDR3 DNA is TGCAGCGTTGATGAGGCGGGGGTCTACAATGAGCAGTTCTTC. This encodes CSVDEAGVYNEQFF.

The genes are TRBV20-1 and TRBJ2-1; D is perhaps TRBD1 (6 bases). This CDR3 region has 14 residues. The V end was cut by 6 bases, the J end by 0 bases, with 12 bases between. CDR1 is DFQATT, CDR2 SNEGSKA, per germline (reference sequence). CDR3 sequence (DNA): TGCAGTGCCCGGGACACCAACTCCTACAATGAGCAGTTCTTC. This sequence encodes CSARDTNSYNEQFF.

The rearrangement joins TRBV11-3 to TRBJ2-7; a weak D match, TRBD1 (5 bases). The CDR3 totals 15 residues. The germline V and J ends were trimmed by 4 bases and 4 bases, with 17 bases remaining between them. Looked up from germline, CDR1 is SGHNT and CDR2 is YENEEA. The CDR3 DNA follows: TGTGCCAGCAGCTCAAGTGGGGCAGTCCGGTACGAGCAGTACTTC. Translation: CASSSSGAVRYEQYF.

This clonotype was recorded at least ten times. V gene TRBV10-3 combines with J gene TRBJ2-3, with D unresolved. The CDR3 runs to 14 residues. V gave up 2 bases and J gave up 1 base, with 7 bases separating them. Germline V gene sequence: CDR1 ENHRY, CDR2 SYGVKD. CDR3 coding DNA: TGTGCCATCAGTGAGAGCCGGGGCACAGATACGCAGTATTTT. Protein product: CAISESRGTDTQYF.

The J gene is TRBJ2-5, the V gene TRBV29-1; a possible D gene is TRBD2 (5 bases). CDR1 and CDR2 (germline): SQVTM, ANQGSEA. There are 13 residues in the CDR3. V shed 7 bases and J shed 5 bases, with 17 bases lying between them. This CDR3 is CSAPGGGEETQYF. CDR3 DNA: TGCAGCGCTCCCGGCGGAGGAGAGGAGACCCAGTACTTC. Complete variable domain (other parts from reference TRBV29-1 and TRBJ2-5): SAVISQKPSRDICQRGTSLTIQCQVDSQVTMMFWYRQQPGQSLTLIATANQGSEATYESGFVIDKFPISRPNLTFSTLTVSNMSPEDSSIYLCSAPGGGEETQYFGPGTRLLVL.

The chain couples TRBV6-6 to TRBJ1-5; tentative D call: TRBD1 (5 bases). Germline values: CDR1 MNHNY, CDR2 SVGAGI (reference sequence). Trimming pared 6 bases from V and 7 bases from J, leaving 25 bases between. The CDR3 contains 17 residues. CDR3 nucleotide sequence: TGTGCCAGCAGCCTCGGGACTCCGGAGACATACGAGCAGCCCCAGCATTTT. Translating it yields CASSLGTPETYEQPQHF.

This clonotype was seen ten or more times. The chain employs TRBV6-6 and TRBJ2-7, with 9 bases identical to TRBD2. Germline CDR1 is MNHNY and CDR2 is SVGAGI (reference sequence). The CDR3 is 14 amino acids. V lost 7 bases and J lost 0; bases outside the gene matches: 4. The CDR3 region has the DNA TGTGCCAGCATGTCTAGCGGGAACTCCTACGAGCAGTACTTC. Encoded protein: CASMSSGNSYEQYF.

The CDR3 DNA is TGTGCCAGCAGTGCTATCTCCTTCGGGCTTCAAGATACGCAGTATTTT. This gives the protein CASSAISFGLQDTQYF. The chain joins TRBV7-9 to TRBJ2-3, with unresolved D. This CDR3 spans 16 amino acids. CDR1 is SEHNR, CDR2 FQNEAQ, per germline (reference sequence). Trimming shortened V by 6 bases and J by 5 bases, and 21 bases separated the two germline ends.

This clonotype was counted many times. The chain combines TRBV7-8 with TRBJ2-5; D gene ambiguous. The CDR3 consists of 15 residues. The germline V gene has CDR1 SGHVS and CDR2 FQNEAQ. Trimming removed 6 bases from V and 1 base from J, with 15 bases in between. The CDR3 region is CASRRREQSQETQYF. The CDR3 bases are TGTGCCAGCAGGCGAAGGGAACAGTCCCAAGAGACCCAGTACTTC. Full variable domain (remainder filled in from reference TRBV7-8 and TRBJ2-5): GAGVSQSPRYKVAKRGQDVALRCDPISGHVSLFWYQQALGQGPEFLTYFQNEAQLDKSGLPSDRFFAERPEGSVSTLKIQRTQQEDSAVYLCASRRREQSQETQYFGPGTRLLVL.

The CDR3 nucleotides are TGTGCCAGCAGCCTGAGCGGGGGTATAGGTACGCAGTATTTT. Translation gives CASSLSGGIGTQYF. The rearrangement joins TRBV7-3 to TRBJ2-3, with TRBD2 matching over 8 bases. CDR3 length: 14 amino acids. Trimming took 5 bases from V and 8 from J; bases not matched to a gene: 9. Germline V gives CDR1 SGHTA, CDR2 FQGTGA. The variable domain in full, with the rest retrieved from reference TRBV7-3 and TRBJ2-3, is GAGVSQTPSNKVTEKGKYVELRCDPISGHTALYWYRQSLGQGPEFLIYFQGTGAADDSGLPNDRFFAVRPEGSVSTLKIQRTERGDSAVYLCASSLSGGIGTQYFGPGTRLTVL.

For this clonotype: A clone one base away is much larger, so this may be a read error. The CDR3 does not close with the conserved phenylalanine or tryptophan, likely indicating a read error. This chain connects TRBV7-3 to TRBJ1-1, with a possible D match to TRBD1 (5 bases). This CDR3 is 13 amino acids long. Trimming took off 8 bases at V and 3 bases at J, with 13 bases between the two ends. Germline V CDR1 and CDR2: SGHTA, FQGTGA. Here the CDR3 reads CASLKGVYTEAFL. CDR3 DNA sequence: TGTGCCAGCCTCAAAGGGGTATACACTGAAGCTTTCCTT.

For this clonotype: At one end the junction does not follow the germline gene, possibly because of a read error. The chain combines TRBV5-1 with TRBJ2-1, with TRBD2 identical over 8 bases. The CDR3 spans 14 residues. CDR1 is SGHRS, CDR2 YFSETQ, per germline. Written as DNA, the CDR3 is TGCGCCAGCAGCTCTGCGGGGGGCTACAACGAGCAGCTCTTC. It is translated as CASSSAGGYNEQLF.

This clonotype has at least ten counts. One base away lies a much larger clone, so this may be a sequencing read error. The chain combines TRBV7-9 with TRBJ2-3; 15 bases align to TRBD2. The CDR3 is 19 amino acids. V lost 1 base and J lost 8; bases outside the gene matches: 13. Germline-derived CDR1 and CDR2 are SEHNR and FQNEAQ (reference sequence). The DNA of the CDR3 is TGTGCCAGCAGCTTAGAGCAAGGACTAGCGGGAGGGGAACTTGGTACGCAGTATTTT. Translated, it gives CASSLEQGLAGGELGTQYF. Filled out from reference TRBV7-9 and TRBJ2-3, the complete variable domain reads DTGVSQNPRHKITKRGQNVTFRCDPISEHNRLYWYRQTLGQGPEFLTYFQNEAQLEKSRLLSDRFSAERPKGSFSTLEIQRTEQGDSAMYLCASSLEQGLAGGELGTQYFGPGTRLTVL.